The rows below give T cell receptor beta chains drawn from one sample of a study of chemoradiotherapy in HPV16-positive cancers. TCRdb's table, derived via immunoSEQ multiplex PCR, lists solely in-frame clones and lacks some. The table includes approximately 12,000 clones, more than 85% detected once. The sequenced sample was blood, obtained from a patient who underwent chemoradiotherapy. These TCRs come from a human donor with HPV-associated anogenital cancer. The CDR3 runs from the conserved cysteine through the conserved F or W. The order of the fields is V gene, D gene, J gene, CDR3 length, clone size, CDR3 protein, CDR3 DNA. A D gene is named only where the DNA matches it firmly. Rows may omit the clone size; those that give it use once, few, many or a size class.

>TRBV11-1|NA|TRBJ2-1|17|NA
CASSLGAVRGSYNEQFF
TGTGCCAGCAGCTTAGGGGCCGTTAGGGGCTCCTACAATGAGCAGTTCTTC
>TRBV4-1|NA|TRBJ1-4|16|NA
CASSQEGRGLGEKLFF
TGCGCCAGCAGCCAAGAGGGACGTGGTCTGGGTGAAAAACTGTTTTTT
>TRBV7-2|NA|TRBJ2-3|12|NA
CASSLALGAQYF
TGTGCCAGCAGCTTAGCCCTAGGGGCGCAGTATTTT
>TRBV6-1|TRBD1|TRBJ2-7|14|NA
CASSETGGTYEQYF
TGTGCCAGCAGTGAAACAGGGGGAACCTACGAGCAGTACTTC
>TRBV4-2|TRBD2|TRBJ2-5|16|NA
CASSQDYLAGEETQYF
TGTGCCAGCAGCCAAGATTACCTAGCGGGGGAAGAGACCCAGTACTTC
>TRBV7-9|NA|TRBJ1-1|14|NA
CASSLVPGDTEAFF
TGTGCCAGCAGCTTAGTCCCTGGGGACACTGAAGCTTTCTTT
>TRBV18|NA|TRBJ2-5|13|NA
CASSPKLQETQYF
TGTGCCAGCTCACCAAAGCTCCAAGAGACCCAGTACTTC
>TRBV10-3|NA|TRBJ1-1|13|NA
CAISESGNTEAFF
TGTGCCATCAGTGAGTCGGGGAACACTGAAGCTTTCTTT
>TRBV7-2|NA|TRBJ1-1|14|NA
CASSLRSSNTEAFF
TGTGCCAGCAGCTTAAGAAGCTCCAACACTGAAGCTTTCTTT
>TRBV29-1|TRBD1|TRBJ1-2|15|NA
CSVEGQGSYDYGYTF
TGCAGCGTTGAGGGACAGGGAAGTTACGACTATGGCTACACCTTC
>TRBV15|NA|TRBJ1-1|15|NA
CATSTGAGLNTEAFF
TGTGCCACCAGCACGGGGGCGGGTCTGAACACTGAAGCTTTCTTT
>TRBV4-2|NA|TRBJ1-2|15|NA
CASSQSQIGGVGYTF
TGTGCCAGCAGCCAATCCCAAATCGGGGGCGTTGGCTACACCTTC
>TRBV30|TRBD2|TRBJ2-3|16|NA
CAWSVLLAGPTDTQYF
TGTGCCTGGAGTGTACTTTTAGCGGGCCCCACAGATACGCAGTATTTT
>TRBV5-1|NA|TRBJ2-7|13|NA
CASSLDAYYEQYF
TGCGCCAGCAGCTTGGACGCTTACTACGAGCAGTACTTC
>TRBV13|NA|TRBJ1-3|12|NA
CANQGNGNTIYF
TGTGCCAACCAGGGCAACGGAAACACCATATATTTT
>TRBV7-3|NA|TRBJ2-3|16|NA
CASSLTPATSTDTQYF
TGTGCCAGCAGCTTAACGCCAGCTACTAGCACAGATACGCAGTATTTT
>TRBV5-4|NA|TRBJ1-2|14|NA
CASSLNNRDYGYTF
TGTGCCAGCAGCTTGAACAATCGGGACTATGGCTACACCTTC
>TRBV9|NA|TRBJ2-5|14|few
CASSVGAPQETQYF
TGTGCCAGCAGCGTAGGAGCGCCCCAAGAGACCCAGTACTTC
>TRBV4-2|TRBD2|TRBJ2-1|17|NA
CASSQTQGSSGGNEQFF
TGTGCCAGCAGCCAAACCCAGGGCTCTAGCGGGGGGAATGAGCAGTTCTTC
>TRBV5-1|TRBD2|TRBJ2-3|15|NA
CASSLVGGVTDTQYF
TGCGCCAGCAGCTTGGTTGGGGGGGTCACAGATACGCAGTATTTT
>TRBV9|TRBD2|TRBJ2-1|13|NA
CASSPRGGLEQFF
TGTGCCAGCAGCCCTCGGGGGGGCCTTGAGCAGTTCTTC
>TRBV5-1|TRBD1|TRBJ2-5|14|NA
CASSSTGAQETQYF
TGCGCCAGCAGCTCGACAGGGGCCCAAGAGACCCAGTACTTC
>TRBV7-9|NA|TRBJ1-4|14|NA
CASSLVLGTEKLFF
TGTGCCAGCAGCTTAGTTCTCGGGACTGAAAAACTGTTTTTT
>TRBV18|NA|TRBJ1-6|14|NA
CASSPRSYNSPLHF
TGTGCCAGCTCACCACGCTCCTATAATTCACCCCTCCACTTT
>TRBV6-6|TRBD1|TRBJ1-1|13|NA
CATGGPNIAEAFF
TGTGCGACAGGGGGCCCTAATATTGCTGAAGCTTTCTTT
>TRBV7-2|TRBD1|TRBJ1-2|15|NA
CASSHRQGALYGYTF
TGTGCCAGCAGCCATAGACAGGGGGCCCTCTATGGCTACACCTTC
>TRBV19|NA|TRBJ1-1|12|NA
CASIAQNTEAFF
TGTGCCAGTATCGCGCAGAACACTGAAGCTTTCTTT
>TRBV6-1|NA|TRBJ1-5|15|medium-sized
CASSHTPDTGAPQHF
TGTGCCAGCAGCCACACACCGGACACCGGTGCGCCCCAGCATTTT
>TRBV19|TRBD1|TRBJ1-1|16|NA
CASSTRTGGLETEAFF
TGTGCCAGTAGTACTCGGACAGGGGGGTTGGAGACTGAAGCTTTCTTT
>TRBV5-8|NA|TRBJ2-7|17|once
CASSLDDLGLVLYEQYF
TGTGCCAGCAGCCTGGACGATCTAGGGCTAGTCCTCTACGAGCAGTACTTC
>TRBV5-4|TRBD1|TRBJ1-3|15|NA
CASSLRGGDGNTIYF
TGTGCCAGCAGCTTGCGAGGGGGCGACGGAAACACCATATATTTT
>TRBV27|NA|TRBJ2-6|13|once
CASRTYGANVLTF
TGTGCCTCCCGGACTTATGGGGCCAACGTCCTGACTTTC
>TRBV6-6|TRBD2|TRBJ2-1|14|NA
CASTQERGYNEQFF
TGTGCCAGCACCCAAGAGCGGGGCTACAATGAGCAGTTCTTC
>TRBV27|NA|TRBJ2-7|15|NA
CASSEGTVVGGEQYF
TGTGCCAGCAGTGAAGGGACAGTTGTAGGAGGGGAGCAGTACTTC
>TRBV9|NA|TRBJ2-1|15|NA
CASSVGSSSYNEQFF
TGTGCCAGCAGCGTAGGTTCAAGCTCCTACAATGAGCAGTTCTTC
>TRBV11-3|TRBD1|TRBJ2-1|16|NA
CASSLETGTGGYEQFF
TGTGCCAGCAGCTTAGAGACAGGGACAGGGGGCTATGAGCAGTTCTTC
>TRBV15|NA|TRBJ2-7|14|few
CATSEGARVYEQYF
TGTGCCACCAGCGAAGGGGCGCGGGTCTACGAGCAGTACTTC
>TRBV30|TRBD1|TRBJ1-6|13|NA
CAWRGQVNSPLHF
TGTGCCTGGAGGGGACAGGTTAATTCACCCCTCCACTTT
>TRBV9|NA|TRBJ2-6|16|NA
CASSVSGSSGANVLTF
TGTGCCAGCAGCGTATCGGGAAGCTCTGGGGCCAACGTCCTGACTTTC
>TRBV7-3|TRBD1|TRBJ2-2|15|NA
CASSRGQGRTGELFF
TGTGCCAGCAGTCGGGGACAGGGGAGGACCGGGGAGCTGTTTTTT
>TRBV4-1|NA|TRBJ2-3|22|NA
CASSQVENVGDSWTTRTDTQYF
TGCGCCAGCAGCCAAGTGGAAAACGTGGGGGATTCTTGGACCACTCGCACAGATACGCAGTATTTT
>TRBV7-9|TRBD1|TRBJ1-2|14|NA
CASSHTTGVYGYTF
TGTGCCAGCAGCCACACAACAGGGGTCTATGGCTACACCTTC
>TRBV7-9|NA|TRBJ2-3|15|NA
CASSLGAGYTDTQYF
TGTGCCAGCAGCTTAGGTGCGGGCTACACAGATACGCAGTATTTT
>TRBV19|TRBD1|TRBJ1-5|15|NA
CATQGQGLSNQPQHF
TGTGCCACCCAGGGACAGGGGCTTAGCAATCAGCCCCAGCATTTT
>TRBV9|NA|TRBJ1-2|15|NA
CASSVDLQSWGGYTF
TGTGCCAGCAGCGTCGATCTTCAGTCTTGGGGTGGCTACACCTTC
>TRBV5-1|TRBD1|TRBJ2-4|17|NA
CASSSTGDRLAKNIQYF
TGCGCCAGCAGCTCGACAGGGGACCGACTAGCCAAAAACATTCAGTACTTC
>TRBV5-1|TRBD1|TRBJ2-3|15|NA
CASSLARGSTDTQYF
TGCGCCAGCAGCTTGGCCAGGGGGAGCACAGATACGCAGTATTTT
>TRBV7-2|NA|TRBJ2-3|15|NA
CASSPDYLSTDTQYF
TGTGCCAGCAGCCCCGACTATCTAAGCACAGATACGCAGTATTTT